Following are 18 T cell receptor beta chains from one sample sequenced in a study of T cells after somatic rescue of genetic block. The method was immunoSEQ multiplex PCR; TCRdb's version includes in-frame clones alone and lacks a portion of them. Of roughly 14,000 clones in the sample, approximately 72% were seen once. Sequencing input: peripheral blood mononuclear cells (PBMCs). The receptors shown here come from a boy between 5 and 17 years old.

The rearrangement links TRBV19 to TRBJ1-2; D is ambiguous. This CDR3 has 13 residues. Germline-derived CDR1 and CDR2 are LNHDA and SQIVND (reference sequence). Trimming left V 3 bases short and J 5 bases short, with 10 bases between. DNA for the CDR3: TGTGCCAGTAGTATTGGCAGGAAATATGGCTACACCTTC. Its protein is CASSIGRKYGYTF.

The CDR3 DNA reads as TGCGCCAGCAGCTTGGATACGGGAGAATCGATCGAGCAGTACTTC. Translating it yields CASSLDTGESIEQYF. The chain has TRBV5-1 and TRBJ2-7; possible D gene TRBD2, 6 bases. The CDR3 consists of 15 residues. Germline V gene sequence: CDR1 SGHRS, CDR2 YFSETQ. The V end lost 0 bases, the J end lost 6 bases, and 16 bases lay between the germline ends.

This clone appeared a few times. V is TRBV6-1 and J is TRBJ2-7, with 7 bases aligning to TRBD1. The CDR3 runs to 14 residues. The junction had 5 bases not matched to a gene; V was cut back by 4 bases and J by 2 bases. Per germline, CDR1 MNHNS and CDR2 SASEGT. The CDR3 nucleotides are TGTGCCAGCAGTGTGGGACAGTCTCCCTACGAGCAGTACTTC. Translation: CASSVGQSPYEQYF.

V gene TRBV18 combines with J gene TRBJ2-3; 10 bases match TRBD1. CDR3 length equals 16 residues. Germline CDR1 is KGHSH and CDR2 is LQKENI. The V segment lost 1 base and the J segment 1 base; nucleotides outside the gene matches: 2. CDR3 nucleotide sequence: TGTGCCAGCTCACCACGAGACAGGGGGCGCACAGATACGCAGTATTTT. Amino acid sequence: CASSPRDRGRTDTQYF. The variable domain in full, completed from reference TRBV18 and TRBJ2-3, reads NAGVMQNPRHLVRRRGQEARLRCSPMKGHSHVYWYRQLPEEGLKFMVYLQKENIIDESGMPKERFSAEFPKEGPSILRIQQVVRGDSAAYFCASSPRDRGRTDTQYFGPGTRLTVL.

This clone showed up just a few times. The J gene is TRBJ1-2, the V gene TRBV5-1; no firm D call. V was cut by 0 bases and J by 2 bases, with 11 bases left in between. CDR1 is SGHRS and CDR2 is YFSETQ in the germline V gene. The CDR3 has 15 residues. CDR3 in amino acids: CASSLGGTENYGYTF. In DNA, the CDR3 is TGCGCCAGCAGCTTGGGGGGTACAGAGAACTATGGCTACACCTTC.

The chain employs TRBV6-1 and TRBJ2-4, with a possible D match to TRBD2 (7 bases). The CDR3 sequence is 17 residues long. CDR1 and CDR2 from the germline V gene are MNHNS and SASEGT. The V end lost 0 bases, the J end lost 1 base, and 13 bases lay between the germline ends. CDR3 in DNA: TGTGCCAGCAGTGAAGCGGGGGGGCTCGGGGCCAAAAACATTCAGTACTTC. It yields the protein CASSEAGGLGAKNIQYF.

This clone was counted between two and nine times. The gene calls are TRBV7-3 and TRBJ2-1, with D possibly being TRBD1 (6 bases). Germline assignment: CDR1 SGHTA and CDR2 FQGTGA. This CDR3 has 16 amino acids. Trimming took off 5 bases at V and 1 base at J, with 15 bases between the two ends. In DNA form, the CDR3 reads TGTGCCAGCAGCCCCTACAGGGTTGGATCCTACAATGAGCAGTTCTTC. Residues: CASSPYRVGSYNEQFF.

The J gene is TRBJ1-5, the V gene TRBV6-5; D gene uncertain. This CDR3 comprises 15 residues. Germline CDR1 and CDR2: MNHEY and SVGAGI. Trimming removed 0 bases from V and 2 bases from J, with 8 bases in between. CDR3 sequence: CASSYSQAGNQPQHF. CDR3 DNA sequence: TGTGCCAGCAGTTACTCCCAGGCCGGCAATCAGCCCCAGCATTTT.

J is TRBJ2-7 and V is TRBV19; D remains unclear. Trimming shortened V by 3 bases and J by 6 bases, and 9 bases separated the two germline ends. The CDR3 consists of 12 residues. Germline assignment: CDR1 LNHDA and CDR2 SQIVND (reference sequence). The CDR3 coding sequence is TGTGCCAGTAGTATCCCGGCTGGCGAGCAGTACTTC. Translation gives CASSIPAGEQYF.

The V gene is TRBV18, the J gene TRBJ2-7; TRBD2 might be the D (5 bases). The CDR3 covers 13 residues. Per the germline V gene, CDR1 is KGHSH and CDR2 is LQKENI. V lost 4 bases and J 6 bases, leaving 13 bases between the germline ends. CDR3 in amino acids: CASSRLLGLEQYF. DNA of the CDR3: TGTGCCAGCTCACGACTACTAGGTCTCGAGCAGTACTTC.

The CDR3 DNA reads as TGTGCCAGCAGCTTACAAGGGGCCTCACCCCTCCACTTT. This gives the protein CASSLQGASPLHF. The chain couples TRBV7-6 to TRBJ1-6; D possibly corresponds to TRBD1 (5 bases). Germline CDR1 SGHVS, CDR2 FNYEAQ. The CDR3 has 13 residues. V lost 2 bases and J lost 10, with 9 bases in between.

The genes are TRBV7-6 and TRBJ1-6; D is ambiguous. V was pared by 1 base and J by 2 bases, with 3 bases between. Germline CDR1 reads SGHVS; CDR2 reads FNYEAQ. The CDR3 runs 14 residues. The CDR3 spells CASSLGPYNSPLHF. CDR3 nucleotide sequence: TGTGCCAGCAGCTTAGGACCCTATAATTCACCCCTCCACTTT.

In this sample, this clone turned up once. The chain recombines TRBV7-9 with TRBJ2-7; D unresolved. V shed 2 bases and J shed 2 bases, with 13 bases lying between them. CDR1 SEHNR and CDR2 FQNEAQ come from the germline V gene (reference sequence). The length of the CDR3 is 15 residues. The CDR3 loop reads CASSLRPDGTYEQYF. DNA for the CDR3: TGTGCCAGCAGCTTAAGACCGGACGGAACCTACGAGCAGTACTTC.

This chain uses TRBV6-6 with TRBJ2-7, with 11 positions matching TRBD1. This CDR3 region has 14 residues. V lost 5 bases, J lost 9 bases, and 9 bases stayed unmatched. From germline, CDR1 is MNHNY and CDR2 SVGAGI (reference sequence). The CDR3 spells CASSAFRTGGGQYF. CDR3 bases: TGTGCCAGCAGTGCCTTTAGGACAGGGGGCGGGCAGTACTTC.

This chain connects TRBV29-1 to TRBJ1-2, with 7 bases that match TRBD1. Germline CDR1 reads SQVTM; CDR2 reads ANQGSEA. This CDR3 is 13 amino acids long. V trimming: 5 bases; J trimming: 3 bases; junction bases outside the gene matches: 6. The DNA for the CDR3 is TGCAGCGTTAGCAGACAGGGCGACTATGGCTACACCTTC. Amino acids: CSVSRQGDYGYTF. Using reference TRBV29-1 and TRBJ1-2 for the parts outside the CDR3, the full variable domain is SAVISQKPSRDICQRGTSLTIQCQVDSQVTMMFWYRQQPGQSLTLIATANQGSEATYESGFVIDKFPISRPNLTFSTLTVSNMSPEDSSIYLCSVSRQGDYGYTFGSGTRLTVV.

V is TRBV11-3 and J is TRBJ2-5; 11 positions match TRBD1. V dropped 4 bases and J dropped 4; count of bases not matched to a gene: 11. This CDR3 has 17 amino acids. Germline V gives CDR1 SGHNT, CDR2 YENEEA. This CDR3 is CASSSTTGDRGAETQYF. The CDR3 DNA is TGTGCCAGCAGCTCTACGACCGGGGACAGGGGGGCAGAGACCCAGTACTTC. The full variable domain, completed using reference TRBV11-3 and TRBJ2-5, is EAGVVQSPRYKIIEKKQPVAFWCNPISGHNTLYWYLQNLGQGPELLIRYENEEAVDDSQLPKDRFSAERLKGVDSTLKIQPAELGDSAVYLCASSSTTGDRGAETQYFGPGTRLLVL.

This clone is termed medium-sized. The rearrangement uses TRBV10-2 and TRBJ2-3; 8 nucleotides line up with TRBD1. CDR1 WSHSY and CDR2 SAAADI come from the germline V gene. V was clipped by 2 bases and J by 3 bases; unmatched bases: 4. CDR3 length: 15 amino acids. DNA for the CDR3: TGCGCCAGCAGTGAGCCCACAGGGGGGACAGATACGCAGTATTTT. It codes for CASSEPTGGTDTQYF.

This clone was recorded only once. This chain connects TRBV21-1 to TRBJ2-2; the table's D call, TRBD2, was not checked against the DNA. TRBV21-1 is termed a pseudogene. The CDR3 consists of 23 residues. The CDR3 loop reads CASSKKMHIYRVTSGNNTGELFF. DNA of the CDR3: TGTGCCAGCAGCAAAAAAATGCATATCTACAGGGTAACCAGCGGGAATAACACCGGGGAGCTGTTTTTT.